These T cell receptor beta chains were read from a single sample in a study of T cells in Graves' hyperthyroidism and ophthalmopathy. One entry per CDR3 protein, called by TCRdb with MiXCR from the multiplex PCR reads. The sample carries over 650,000 distinct CDR3 sequences, approximately 16% recorded once. Sequencing was done on a sample of blood. These receptors were taken from a man between 18 and 35 years old with Graves' hyperthyroidism. Each CDR3 is given with its conserved first and last residue. D genes are given only for firm matches. Only part of the rows carry a size: once, few, many, or a class if the clone is expanded.

J | D | V | size | CDR3 | DNA
TRBJ1-1 | TRBD1 | TRBV3-1 | few | CASSHGRGQGLETEAFF | TGTGCCAGCAGCCATGGCAGGGGACAGGGTTTGGAAACTGAAGCTTTCTTT
TRBJ2-3 | . | TRBV18 | many | CASSPTGRESDTQYF | TGTGCCAGCTCACCCACAGGAAGGGAATCAGATACGCAGTATTTT
TRBJ2-2 | TRBD2 | TRBV28 | . | CASSTPSGSRFGELFF | TGTGCCAGCAGTACTCCTAGCGGGTCACGTTTCGGGGAGCTGTTTTTT
TRBJ1-2 | . | TRBV18 | few | CASSLLAGDGYTF | TGTGCCAGCTCACTTCTCGCCGGTGATGGCTACACCTTC
TRBJ2-7 | . | TRBV28 | many | CASSRPNYEQYF | TGTGCCAGCAGTCGACCGAATTACGAGCAGTACTTC
TRBJ2-7 | . | TRBV7-2 | . | CASSLANGRREQYF | TGTGCCAGCAGCTTAGCCAACGGACGTAGGGAGCAGTACTTC
TRBJ1-2 | . | TRBV13 | many | CASSFGGIDYGYTF | TGTGCCAGCAGCTTCGGGGGAATAGACTATGGCTACACCTTC
TRBJ2-1 | TRBD1 | TRBV2 | few | CASIRDSVSYNEQFF | TGTGCCAGCATTAGGGACAGCGTCTCCTACAATGAGCAGTTCTTC
TRBJ1-1 | TRBD1 | TRBV2 | . | CASSARGANTEAFF | TGTGCCAGCAGTGCCAGGGGGGCGAACACTGAAGCTTTCTTT
TRBJ1-4 | TRBD1 | TRBV13 | . | CASSVGRGQGNEKLFF | TGTGCCAGCAGCGTCGGGAGGGGACAGGGAAATGAAAAACTGTTTTTT
TRBJ2-7 | TRBD2 | TRBV6-2/TRBV6-3 | many | CASSYGANSGPYEQYF | TGTGCCAGCAGTTACGGGGCAAATAGCGGGCCTTACGAGCAGTACTTC
TRBJ1-6 | . | TRBV28 | many | CASTIRQLYNSPLHF | TGTGCCAGCACCATCAGGCAGCTTTATAATTCACCCCTCCACTTT
TRBJ2-7 | . | TRBV2 | many | CASVGLSYEQYF | TGTGCCAGCGTGGGTCTTTCCTACGAGCAGTACTTC
TRBJ2-7 | TRBD2 | TRBV30 | many | CAWSYGAGGYEQYF | TGTGCCTGGAGTTACGGAGCGGGAGGCTACGAGCAGTACTTC
TRBJ1-5 | TRBD1 | TRBV20-1 | . | CSAGDRGQPQHF | TGCAGTGCCGGGGACAGGGGACAGCCCCAGCATTTT
TRBJ1-1 | TRBD1 | TRBV5-1 | many | CASRLTGASSEAFF | TGCGCCAGCAGGTTGACAGGGGCAAGCTCTGAAGCTTTCTTT
TRBJ1-1 | TRBD1 | TRBV5-1 | many | CASKRQGSNTEAFF | TGCGCCAGCAAACGACAGGGATCGAACACTGAAGCTTTCTTT
TRBJ2-5 | . | TRBV20-1 | many | CSARDRLGQETQYF | TGCAGTGCTAGAGATCGTCTAGGACAAGAGACCCAGTACTTC
TRBJ2-7 | . | TRBV28 | many | CASSSSSRIEQYF | TGTGCCAGCAGTTCCTCTAGTCGGATCGAGCAGTACTTC
TRBJ2-1 | . | TRBV24-1 | few | CATSDFGVVEQFF | TGTGCCACCAGTGATTTCGGGGTTGTCGAGCAGTTCTTC
TRBJ2-1 | . | TRBV7-8 | many | CASSWIEGNEQFF | TGTGCCAGCAGCTGGATAGAGGGCAATGAGCAGTTCTTC
TRBJ1-4 | . | TRBV3-2 | few | CASSQGAGKLFF | TGTGCCAGCAGCCAGGGGGCTGGAAAACTGTTTTTT
TRBJ1-1 | . | TRBV12-3/TRBV12-4 | few | CASSPALRNTEAFF | TGTGCCAGCAGTCCAGCTCTCCGGAACACTGAAGCTTTCTTT
TRBJ2-1 | TRBD1 | TRBV12-3/TRBV12-4 | . | CASSQQTGGQFF | TGTGCCAGCAGTCAGCAGACAGGGGGGCAGTTCTTC
TRBJ1-2 | . | TRBV2 | few | CASSEGFSYGYTF | TGTGCCAGCAGTGAGGGATTCAGCTATGGCTACACCTTC
TRBJ1-6 | . | TRBV5-5 | few | CASSSRGGGEGANSPLHF | TGTGCCAGCAGCTCGAGGGGTGGCGGCGAGGGTGCGAATTCACCCCTCCACTTT
TRBJ2-3 | . | TRBV11-3 | few | CASSAGYTQYF | TGTGCCAGCAGCGCAGGATATACGCAGTATTTT
TRBJ1-5 | . | TRBV19 | . | CASRWGGALSNQPQHF | TGTGCCAGTCGATGGGGGGGGGCACTTAGCAATCAGCCCCAGCATTTT
TRBJ1-5 | . | TRBV4-1 | . | CASSQVAASSNQPQHF | TGCGCCAGCAGCCAAGTGGCAGCATCTAGCAATCAGCCCCAGCATTTT
TRBJ1-3 | . | TRBV7-9 | few | CASRPGWRGYSGNTIYF | TGTGCCAGCCGACCGGGTTGGCGGGGATACTCTGGAAACACCATATATTTT
TRBJ2-1 | . | TRBV6-6 | many | CASSYSMYGFVNEQFF | TGTGCCAGCAGTTACTCGATGTATGGGTTCGTCAATGAGCAGTTCTTC
TRBJ2-4 | TRBD2 | TRBV20-1 | few | CSARLLLAGVVEKNIQYF | TGCAGTGCTAGATTACTATTAGCGGGAGTTGTGGAAAAAAACATTCAGTACTTC
TRBJ1-3 | . | TRBV7-6 | few | CASSSRGRDSPGNTIYF | TGTGCCAGCAGTTCCCGGGGGCGCGATAGTCCTGGAAACACCATATATTTT
TRBJ2-2 | . | TRBV6-2/TRBV6-3 | many | CASSSTGELFF | TGTGCCAGCAGCTCGACCGGGGAGCTGTTTTTT
TRBJ1-1 | . | TRBV11-2 | many | CASSPDAWGTEAFF | TGTGCCAGCAGCCCGGATGCATGGGGCACTGAAGCTTTCTTT
TRBJ2-7 | TRBD2 | TRBV12-3/TRBV12-4 | many | CASTSSGLSYEQYF | TGTGCCAGCACCTCTAGCGGGCTGTCCTACGAGCAGTACTTC
TRBJ1-1 | . | TRBV27 | many | CASSPMGGAGNTEAFF | TGTGCCAGCAGCCCTATGGGGGGCGCAGGGAACACTGAAGCTTTCTTT
TRBJ2-5 | . | TRBV12-3/TRBV12-4 | many | CASSALGDQETQYF | TGTGCCAGCAGTGCCCTAGGGGACCAAGAGACCCAGTACTTC
TRBJ2-7 | TRBD2 | TRBV18 | many | CASSPIAGGSDEQYF | TGTGCCAGCTCACCAATCGCGGGAGGGTCAGACGAGCAGTACTTC
TRBJ1-1 | . | TRBV6-1 | . | CASSQGTNEAFF | TGTGCCAGCAGCCAGGGGACTAATGAAGCTTTCTTT
TRBJ1-1 | . | TRBV27 | . | CASSFGRESAEAFF | TGTGCCAGCAGTTTCGGCAGGGAGTCCGCTGAAGCTTTCTTT
TRBJ2-7 | . | TRBV7-2 | . | CASSPHGRTRTYEQYF | TGTGCCAGCAGCCCACACGGCCGGACGCGGACCTACGAGCAGTACTTC